This passage covers 23 T cell receptor beta chains from one sample sequenced in a study. Cells sorted as Tregs were CD4+, CD25+ and CD127-/low. A single record per CDR3 protein comes from TCRdb applying MiXCR to the 5' RACE reads. Seen here are about 43,000 distinct CDR3 sequences, roughly 23% observed once, and the top ten hold around 4.1%. The sequencing sample was made of Tregs sorted from a lymph node. The receptors originated from a female donor with breast cancer.

This clonotype appeared many times. CDR3 DNA: TGCAGTGGTTTGCTAGCGGGAGACCTCGAGCAGTACTTC. Its protein product is CSGLLAGDLEQYF. The chain is built from TRBV20-1 and TRBJ2-7; 10 bases map to TRBD2. J gave up 6 bases and V 7 bases, and 9 bases lay outside the gene matches. CDR3 length: 13 residues. Germline-derived CDR1 and CDR2 are DFQATT and SNEGSKA (reference sequence).

The chain uses TRBV5-1 and TRBJ1-2; 9 bases map to TRBD1. Germline values: CDR1 SGHRS, CDR2 YFSETQ. This CDR3 is 17 amino acids long. The trim removed 5 bases at V and 2 bases at J, leaving 13 bases unmatched. The CDR3 loop reads CASRPDLTGGLNYGYTF. The CDR3 DNA sequence: TGCGCCAGCAGGCCCGATTTGACAGGGGGGTTAAACTATGGCTACACCTTC.

This clonotype was counted at least ten times. This chain connects TRBV7-2 to TRBJ1-2, with 7 bases identical to TRBD1. CDR3 size: 15 residues. CDR1 is SGHTA and CDR2 is FQGNSA in the germline V gene. V dropped 5 bases and J dropped 4; count of bases not matched to a gene: 10. This chain's CDR3 is CASSQRPGQFYGYTF. CDR3 DNA sequence: TGTGCCAGCAGCCAACGACCGGGACAGTTCTATGGCTACACCTTC.

This clonotype was counted many times. This chain links TRBV10-3 with TRBJ2-7; 10 nucleotides match TRBD2. The germline gives CDR1 ENHRY, CDR2 SYGVKD. The CDR3 covers 16 residues. V trimming: 2 bases; J trimming: 3 bases; junction bases outside the gene matches: 7. CDR3 region: CAISEELAGEGYEQYF. The CDR3 DNA reads as TGTGCCATCAGTGAGGAGCTAGCGGGAGAGGGCTACGAGCAGTACTTC.

The chain is built from TRBV29-1 and TRBJ2-1, with D perhaps TRBD2 (7 bases). The CDR3 sequence is 16 residues long. Germline V gives CDR1 SQVTM, CDR2 ANQGSEA. V shed 6 bases and J shed 0 bases, with 18 bases lying between them. In DNA form, the CDR3 reads TGCAGCGTCCTGGGGGGGGCCACCAGCTCCTACAATGAGCAGTTCTTC. Amino acid sequence: CSVLGGATSSYNEQFF.

This clonotype appeared many times. V is TRBV6-5 and J is TRBJ1-6, with TRBD1 matching 7 bases. V was clipped by 2 bases and J by 10 bases; unmatched bases: 8. The CDR3 runs 15 residues. Germline CDR1 and CDR2: MNHEY and SVGAGI. CDR3 sequence reads: CASSYEGTAESPLHF. CDR3 in DNA: TGTGCCAGCAGTTACGAAGGGACAGCGGAATCACCCCTCCACTTT.

In this sample, this clonotype turned up a few times. The chain carries TRBV5-4 and TRBJ2-1; TRBD2 agrees at 8 bases. Germline values: CDR1 SGHNT, CDR2 YYREEE (reference sequence). The CDR3 length is 16 residues. V shed 4 bases and J 5 bases; nucleotides not matched to a gene: 11. CDR3: CASSTPTAGEDNEQFF. CDR3 in DNA: TGTGCCAGCAGCACCCCCACAGCGGGGGAAGACAATGAGCAGTTCTTC. The full variable domain, its missing parts supplied by reference TRBV5-4 and TRBJ2-1, is ETGVTQSPTHLIKTRGQQVTLRCSSQSGHNTVSWYQQALGQGPQFIFQYYREEENGRGNFPPRFSGLQFPNYSSELNVNALELDDSALYLCASSTPTAGEDNEQFFGPGTRLTVL.

In this sample, this clonotype turned up many times. The genes are TRBV4-2 and TRBJ2-1, with 7 bases that match TRBD2. The germline gives CDR1 LGHNA, CDR2 YNFKEQ. J gave up 5 bases and V 1 base, and 8 bases lay outside the gene matches. This CDR3 is built from 16 residues. CDR3 DNA: TGTGCCAGCAGCCAAGGGGAGCGGGATGGGAACAATGAGCAGTTCTTC. This codes for CASSQGERDGNNEQFF.

This clonotype was recorded many times. V is TRBV4-2 and J is TRBJ1-2; 9 bases are a match to TRBD1. The germline gives CDR1 LGHNA, CDR2 YNFKEQ. The CDR3 is 16 amino acids. V shed 1 base and J 7 bases; nucleotides not matched to a gene: 10. CDR3 nucleotides: TGTGCCAGCAGCCAAGCAGCCGGGACAGGGTCGGGTGGCTACACCTTC. The encoded protein is CASSQAAGTGSGGYTF.

In this sample, this clonotype turned up many times. This rearrangement joins TRBV6-1 to TRBJ1-5; tentative D call: TRBD1 (5 bases). V gave up 2 bases and J gave up 2 bases, with 10 bases separating them. This CDR3 has 15 residues. In germline, CDR1 is MNHNS, CDR2 SASEGT. CDR3 coding DNA: TGTGCCAGCAGTGAAATCAGGGTTGGCAATCAGCCCCAGCATTTT. Its protein product is CASSEIRVGNQPQHF.

The chain uses TRBV11-3 and TRBJ1-5; D call uncertain. The V end lost 9 bases, the J end lost 9 bases, and 6 bases lay between the germline ends. The CDR3 runs to 9 residues. Germline assignment: CDR1 SGHNT and CDR2 YENEEA. The CDR3 sequence is CASQTPQHF. CDR3 DNA: TGTGCCAGTCAGACGCCCCAGCATTTT.

With respect to this clonotype: A much larger clone lies one base from this, so it may be a read error. J is TRBJ2-1 and V is TRBV27; 13 positions agree with TRBD2. Germline V gene sequence: CDR1 MNHEY, CDR2 SMNVEV (reference sequence). The CDR3 spans 15 residues. J was trimmed by 6 bases and V by 6 bases; bases with no gene match: 5. In nucleotides, the CDR3 is TGTGCCAGCAGAGGACTAGCGGGAGCCGGCAATGAGCAGTTCTTC. Its translation: CASRGLAGAGNEQFF.

The V and J genes are TRBV4-1 and TRBJ1-1; TRBD1 aligns across 8 bases. The J segment lost 7 bases and the V segment lost 3 bases, leaving 10 bases of the junction unmatched. Germline V CDR1 and CDR2: MGHRA, YSYEKL. The CDR3 sequence is 15 residues long. The CDR3, as DNA: TGCGCCAGCAGCCACCTCAGGGGGCCCAGGGATGAAGCTTTCTTT. Amino acid sequence: CASSHLRGPRDEAFF.

V usage is TRBV5-1 and J usage is TRBJ2-7, with TRBD2 matching over 7 bases. The CDR3 contains 14 residues. V was clipped by 5 bases and J by 0 bases; unmatched bases: 5. Germline CDR1 and CDR2: SGHRS and YFSETQ. The CDR3 bases are TGCGCCAGCAGGTCCGGGACTACCTCCTACGAGCAGTACTTC. Translation: CASRSGTTSYEQYF.

This clonotype has only a few counts. The V call is TRBV20-1, the J call TRBJ2-3; tentative D call: TRBD2 (5 bases). CDR1 and CDR2 (germline): DFQATT, SNEGSKA (reference sequence). The germline V and J ends were trimmed by 3 bases and 4 bases, with 17 bases remaining between them. The CDR3 spans 15 residues. CDR3 nucleotides: TGCAGTGCTAGCGAGTCCGGGGTCGGGGCAGATACGCAGTATTTT. Residues: CSASESGVGADTQYF.

This clonotype was counted between two and nine times. The chain is built from TRBV11-2 and TRBJ2-7; 8 bases are shared with TRBD2. Germline CDR1 is SGHAT and CDR2 is FQNNGV. The CDR3 is made up of 15 amino acids. Trimming removed 5 bases from V and 4 bases from J; junction bases left unmatched: 10. CDR3 loop: CASSTTGTRGYEQYF. Here the CDR3 DNA reads TGTGCCAGCAGCACAACCGGGACTAGGGGTTACGAGCAGTACTTC.

This clonotype was counted a few times. The rearrangement uses TRBV10-3 and TRBJ2-3; no firm D call. This CDR3 has 13 amino acids. Trimming took off 2 bases at V and 1 base at J, with 4 bases between the two ends. Germline lookup yields CDR1 ENHRY and CDR2 SYGVKD. CDR3: CAISEGGTDTQYF. The DNA for the CDR3 is TGTGCCATCAGTGAGGGGGGCACAGATACGCAGTATTTT.

The rearrangement joins TRBV6-6 to TRBJ2-1, with D possibly being TRBD2 (5 bases). This CDR3 comprises 15 residues. Looked up from germline, CDR1 is MNHNY and CDR2 is SVGAGI (reference sequence). Trimming took 2 bases from V and 0 from J, leaving 8 bases between them. CDR3 sequence: CASSYRAGSYNEQFF. CDR3 DNA sequence: TGTGCCAGCAGTTACCGGGCGGGCTCCTACAATGAGCAGTTCTTC.

This clonotype was seen ten or more times. The chain links TRBV12-3 or TRBV12-4 to TRBJ2-3; 7 bases are shared with TRBD2. Losses at the gene ends were 2 bases for V and 4 bases for J; bases not matched to a gene: 9. The CDR3 consists of 16 residues. The CDR3 nucleotides read TGTGCCAGCAGTTTATCTGGCGGGAGCGTCGCAGATACGCAGTATTTT. This sequence encodes CASSLSGGSVADTQYF.

The chain employs TRBV5-1 and TRBJ2-7; TRBD2 might be the D (5 bases). Trimming cost V 1 base and J 4 bases, with 9 bases left between them. This CDR3 is 13 amino acids long. The germline V gene has CDR1 SGHRS and CDR2 YFSETQ. The CDR3 protein is CASSLRGGYEQYF. CDR3 coding DNA: TGCGCCAGCAGCTTGAGAGGCGGGTACGAGCAGTACTTC.

In the case of this clonotype: The junction differs from germline at one of its ends, possibly a read error. The J gene is TRBJ2-1, the V gene TRBV9; tentatively, D is TRBD2 (6 bases). Germline CDR1 is SGDLS and CDR2 is YYNGEE. The CDR3 covers 15 residues. CDR3 amino acids: CAGSVDTGVYNEQFF. CDR3 coding DNA: TGTGCCGGCAGCGTAGATACGGGAGTATACAATGAGCAGTTCTTC.

The chain has TRBV20-1 and TRBJ2-7; TRBD2 is a possible D gene (5 bases). The CDR3 length is 14 residues. Per germline, CDR1 DFQATT and CDR2 SNEGSKA (reference sequence). V lost 3 bases and J 6 bases, leaving 18 bases between the germline ends. CDR3 residues: CSASLALNGGEQYF. In nucleotides, the CDR3 is TGCAGTGCTAGTTTGGCCCTTAATGGAGGCGAGCAGTACTTC.

In this sample, this clonotype turned up many times. The CDR3 here is CASSLGRGQTWNTEAFF. As DNA, the CDR3 is TGTGCCAGCAGTTTAGGAAGGGGACAGACTTGGAACACTGAAGCTTTCTTT. The chain is built from TRBV12-3 or TRBV12-4 and TRBJ1-1; TRBD1 matches 7 bases. The V segment lost 1 base and the J segment 1 base; nucleotides outside the gene matches: 9. This CDR3 spans 17 amino acids.